Each of the 27 T cell receptor beta chains below was sequenced from the same sample in a study of vaccination and CD4 T cells after COVID-19. These receptors are not linked to any known antigen. With the Oncomine TCR Beta short-read assay, DNA from cultured CD4+ T cells was sequenced. TCRdb reanalysed the PCR reads using MiXCR and keeps one entry per CDR3 protein. The sample lists 25,000 or so distinct CDR3 sequences; approximately 64% were seen once. This sample's treatment: roughly 10-day PBMC culture with coronavirus spike peptide pools or control peptides (ViraFEST assay). The sample consisted of CD4+ T cells from blood, cultured in vitro, taken after SARS-CoV-2 vaccination. These receptors came from a human donor who received a COVID-19 vaccine.

This chain uses TRBV30 with TRBJ2-1; 8 bases are shared with TRBD1. This CDR3 contains 17 residues. Germline CDR1 and CDR2: GTSNPN and SVGIG (reference sequence). The trim removed 2 bases at V and 7 bases at J, leaving 16 bases unmatched. The CDR3 DNA is TGTGCCTGGAGTCCCCCCCCGCCAGGGGGCGTCGGAAATGAGCAGTTCTTC. Amino acid sequence: CAWSPPPPGGVGNEQFF.

The chain couples TRBV27 to TRBJ2-3, with 8 positions matching TRBD1. The germline V gene has CDR1 MNHEY and CDR2 SMNVEV (reference sequence). V trimming: 6 bases; J trimming: 4 bases; junction bases outside the gene matches: 6. This CDR3 is 14 amino acids long. CDR3 sequence reads: CASSLGQGADTQYF. The CDR3 DNA reads as TGTGCCAGCAGCCTAGGACAGGGCGCAGATACGCAGTATTTT.

The sample holds one count of this clonotype. The conserved phenylalanine or tryptophan is not found at the CDR3 terminus, so this likely reflects a read error. The chain joins TRBV7-9 to TRBJ1-2; 8 nucleotides align to TRBD1. Germline CDR1 reads SEHNR; CDR2 reads FQNEAQ (reference sequence). J gave up 6 bases and V 5 bases, and 5 bases lay outside the gene matches. CDR3 size: 13 residues. As DNA, the CDR3 is TGTGCCAGCAGCCCGACAGGGGAAGATGGCTACACCCTC. This gives the protein CASSPTGEDGYTL.

This rearrangement joins TRBV24-1 to TRBJ2-1, with TRBD1 identical over 7 bases. Trimming cost V 11 bases and J 6 bases; bases outside gene matches: 12. The CDR3 totals 14 residues. The germline CDR1 and CDR2 sequences are KGHDR and SFDVKD. CDR3 residues: CASQPRQGVNEQFF. CDR3 nucleotide sequence: TGTGCCAGCCAACCACGTCAGGGGGTCAATGAGCAGTTCTTC.

There are a few counts of this clonotype. This chain uses TRBV27 with TRBJ2-3, with TRBD2 identical over 8 bases. Germline V gene lookup returns CDR1 MNHEY and CDR2 SMNVEV (reference sequence). This CDR3 spans 16 amino acids. V was pared by 7 bases and J by 2 bases, with 11 bases of the junction left unmatched. DNA for the CDR3: TGTGCCAGCACTAAAGGTTCGGGGGGGTACACAGATACGCAGTATTTT. Its protein is CASTKGSGGYTDTQYF.

This rearrangement joins TRBV5-5 to TRBJ2-1; 15 bases are shared with TRBD2. The CDR3 spans 15 residues. V trimming: 4 bases; J trimming: 10 bases; junction bases outside the gene matches: 6. Germline V gene sequence: CDR1 SGHKS, CDR2 YYEKEE (reference sequence). Here the CDR3 DNA reads TGTGCCAGCAGCCGGACTAGCGGGGGGGCACGAGAGCAGTTCTTC. Translation gives CASSRTSGGAREQFF. The variable domain in full, completed from reference TRBV5-5 and TRBJ2-1, reads DAGVTQSPTHLIKTRGQQVTLRCSPISGHKSVSWYQQVLGQGPQFIFQYYEKEERGRGNFPDRFSARQFPNYSSELNVNALLLGDSALYLCASSRTSGGAREQFFGPGTRLTVL.

V usage is TRBV29-1 and J usage is TRBJ1-1; 10 bases are a match to TRBD1. Germline loops: CDR1 SQVTM, CDR2 ANQGSEA. This CDR3 is 14 amino acids long. Trimming at V came to 7 bases and at J to 3 bases, leaving 8 bases not matched to a gene. DNA for the CDR3: TGCAGCGGAAGGACAGGGGGTCTGGACACTGAAGCTTTCTTT. This translates into CSGRTGGLDTEAFF. Full variable domain (rest looked up from reference TRBV29-1 and TRBJ1-1): SAVISQKPSRDICQRGTSLTIQCQVDSQVTMMFWYRQQPGQSLTLIATANQGSEATYESGFVIDKFPISRPNLTFSTLTVSNMSPEDSSIYLCSGRTGGLDTEAFFGQGTRLTVV.

This rearrangement joins TRBV5-1 to TRBJ2-1, with TRBD1 matching 7 bases. The CDR3 spans 16 residues. Germline-derived CDR1 and CDR2 are SGHRS and YFSETQ. After removal of 1 base from V and 2 bases from J, the junction contained 6 bases not matched to a gene. CDR3 protein: CASSLQGVSAYNEQFF. The CDR3 bases are TGCGCCAGCAGCTTGCAGGGGGTTTCCGCCTACAATGAGCAGTTCTTC.

This chain connects TRBV6-1 to TRBJ1-1; D is ambiguous. The CDR3 is 14 amino acids. Trimming cost V 6 bases and J 0 bases, with 11 bases left between them. In germline, CDR1 is MNHNS, CDR2 SASEGT. The CDR3 bases are TGTGCCAGCAGCGGACGGGAGATGAACACTGAAGCTTTCTTT. This codes for CASSGREMNTEAFF.

This clonotype was found once. The CDR3 bases are TGTGCCAGCTCACCACGGCGGGCTGGGGCCAACGTCCTGACTTTC. It encodes CASSPRRAGANVLTF. V and J are TRBV18 and TRBJ2-6, with D possibly being TRBD2 (5 bases). The CDR3 length is 15 residues. The V end was cut by 1 base, the J end by 2 bases, with 6 bases between. Germline V lookup: CDR1 KGHSH, CDR2 LQKENI.

This clonotype was counted a few times. The chain employs TRBV27 and TRBJ1-1; TRBD1 aligns across 8 bases. Germline V lookup: CDR1 MNHEY, CDR2 SMNVEV (reference sequence). V trimming: 7 bases; J trimming: 4 bases; junction bases outside the gene matches: 14. The CDR3 contains 16 residues. The CDR3 protein is CASILRYRGSGTEAFF. CDR3 nucleotide sequence: TGTGCCAGCATCCTCCGGTACAGGGGGAGCGGCACTGAAGCTTTCTTT.

The chain links TRBV20-1 to TRBJ1-5; D gene ambiguous. V was clipped by 5 bases and J by 3 bases, with 11 bases between them. CDR1 DFQATT and CDR2 SNEGSKA come from the germline V gene (reference sequence). This CDR3 contains 13 residues. DNA for the CDR3: TGCAGTGCTGGAAGAGAATCCAATCAGCCCCAGCATTTT. Its translation: CSAGRESNQPQHF.

This rearrangement joins TRBV6-1 to TRBJ2-7; D uncertain. V gave up 4 bases and J gave up 7 bases, with 14 bases separating them. This CDR3 has 13 amino acids. CDR1 is MNHNS and CDR2 is SASEGT in the germline V gene. The CDR3 DNA reads as TGTGCCAGCAGTGTTACGGAGCCTCGGGAGCAGTACTTC. This encodes CASSVTEPREQYF.

The J gene is TRBJ2-3, the V gene TRBV20-1; the D is unclear. V was shortened by 0 bases and J by 2 bases, with 9 bases between the two germline ends. The germline CDR1 and CDR2 sequences are DFQATT and SNEGSKA (reference sequence). The CDR3 totals 14 residues. The CDR3 sequence is CSARDMTSTDTQYF. The CDR3 DNA reads TGCAGTGCTAGAGATATGACCTCCACAGATACGCAGTATTTT.

This clonotype was counted between two and nine times. The chain employs TRBV15 and TRBJ2-7; 8 nucleotides align to TRBD1. This CDR3 is built from 16 residues. Trimming took 1 base from V and 5 from J; bases not matched to a gene: 10. Germline V gene sequence: CDR1 LNHNV, CDR2 YYDKDF (reference sequence). CDR3 sequence: CATSRGDRGVTHEQYF. CDR3 nucleotides: TGTGCCACCAGCAGAGGAGACAGGGGAGTTACGCACGAGCAGTACTTC.

A remark on this clonotype: The junction and the germline gene differ at one end; a read error may be behind it. The CDR3 protein is CASTLAGGLTDTQYF. DNA of the CDR3: TGTGCCAGCACCTTAGCGGGGGGCCTAACAGATACGCAGTATTTT. The chain recombines TRBV7-9 with TRBJ2-3, with 10 nucleotides matching TRBD2. Germline assignment: CDR1 SEHNR and CDR2 FQNEAQ (reference sequence). This CDR3 has 15 amino acids.

As to this clonotype: It is unclear where the CDR3 begins or ends on the DNA, so no DNA is shown, and the CDR3 is as TCRdb lists it. The genes are TRBV7-5 and TRBJ1-4; the table's D call TRBD1 went unverified against the DNA. TRBV7-5 is an annotated pseudogene. The CDR3 length is 14 residues, termini included. The chain's CDR3 is CISVSEAPTGGLFF.

The chain couples TRBV6-1 to TRBJ2-5, with TRBD2 identical over 7 bases. V shed 6 bases, J shed 4 bases, and the junction held 8 bases outside the gene matches. CDR3 length: 14 residues. Germline V gene data show CDR1 as MNHNS and CDR2 as SASEGT. The CDR3 region has the DNA TGTGCCAGCAGCCCTACCGGGGGGACAGAGACCCAGTACTTC. This codes for CASSPTGGTETQYF.

The chain recombines TRBV27 with TRBJ2-3; D call uncertain. Trimming left V 5 bases short and J 0 bases short, with 9 bases between. The CDR3 is made up of 14 amino acids. CDR1 is MNHEY and CDR2 is SMNVEV in the germline V gene (reference sequence). The CDR3 loop is CASSLMRSTDTQYF. DNA for the CDR3: TGTGCCAGCAGTCTCATGCGGAGCACAGATACGCAGTATTTT.

This clonotype was counted a few times. The chain combines TRBV6-1 with TRBJ1-1, with 10 bases lining up with TRBD1. The V gene's germline CDR1 is MNHNS and CDR2 SASEGT. The CDR3 spans 14 residues. V was clipped by 4 bases and J by 5 bases; unmatched bases: 4. CDR3 residues: CASSVDRGSTEAFF. The CDR3 DNA is TGTGCCAGCAGTGTGGACAGGGGGTCGACTGAAGCTTTCTTT.

The chain combines TRBV6-5 with TRBJ1-5; the D gene is possibly TRBD1 (5 bases). The germline V gene encodes CDR1 MNHEY and CDR2 SVGAGI. The CDR3 length is 16 residues. Trimming removed 4 bases from V and 1 base from J, with 14 bases in between. CDR3 residues: CASSSGGVGSNQPQHF. The DNA of the CDR3 is TGTGCCAGCAGTTCCGGGGGTGTGGGAAGCAATCAGCCCCAGCATTTT.

This clonotype has a single count. The chain employs TRBV5-4 and TRBJ1-6, with a tentative D call TRBD1 (6 bases). This CDR3 has 14 amino acids. Germline CDR1 reads SGHNT; CDR2 reads YYREEE (reference sequence). Trimming shortened V by 0 bases and J by 6 bases, and 7 bases separated the two germline ends. CDR3 loop: CASSLVRGNSPLHF. CDR3 sequence (DNA): TGTGCCAGCAGCTTGGTCAGGGGTAATTCACCCCTCCACTTT.

This chain uses TRBV6-5 with TRBJ1-4; possible D gene TRBD1, 6 bases. CDR3 size: 19 residues. Trimming left V 0 bases short and J 7 bases short, with 24 bases between. The germline gives CDR1 MNHEY, CDR2 SVGAGI. CDR3 sequence (DNA): TGTGCCAGCAGTTACTCTTTTCCAGGTCCCCGGGGACAAGGTGAAAAACTGTTTTTT. Its translation: CASSYSFPGPRGQGEKLFF.

V and J are TRBV20-1 and TRBJ1-2, with TRBD1 as a possible D gene (5 bases). This CDR3 is 11 amino acids long. V was pared by 5 bases and J by 7 bases, with 11 bases between. Germline V gives CDR1 DFQATT, CDR2 SNEGSKA (reference sequence). The CDR3: CSASGGPGYTF. DNA of the CDR3: TGCAGTGCTTCTGGGGGACCTGGCTACACCTTC.

The CDR3 loop is CASSLGSLSAYEQYF. CDR3 sequence (DNA): TGTGCCAGCAGCTTAGGAAGCTTGAGCGCCTACGAGCAGTACTTC. The gene calls are TRBV7-2 and TRBJ2-7; D is undetermined. The germline V gene has CDR1 SGHTA and CDR2 FQGNSA. The CDR3 loop spans 15 amino acids. V was pared by 1 base and J by 2 bases, with 12 bases between.

The chain is built from TRBV18 and TRBJ2-1; 10 positions match TRBD1. Germline-derived CDR1 and CDR2 are KGHSH and LQKENI. Trimming at V came to 3 bases and at J to 1 base, leaving 0 bases not matched to a gene. CDR3 length: 15 residues. CDR3: CASSPGQGSYNEQFF. The CDR3 nucleotides read TGTGCCAGCTCACCGGGACAGGGGTCCTACAATGAGCAGTTCTTC.

The chain recombines TRBV10-1 with TRBJ2-1; 14 positions agree with TRBD2. Germline lookup yields CDR1 WNHNN and CDR2 SYGVQD (reference sequence). This CDR3 contains 18 residues. Trimming removed 6 bases from V and 6 bases from J; junction bases left unmatched: 13. Written as DNA, the CDR3 is TGCGCCAGCAGCTTAATCAGGACTAGCGGGGGGCCAATCAATGAGCAGTTCTTC. This sequence encodes CASSLIRTSGGPINEQFF.